The clone carrying this T cell receptor beta chain is a singleton in its sample. The antigen remains unidentified. Sequencing used immunoSEQ multiplex PCR; TCRdb keeps in-frame clones, though not all of them. The sample has a few million clones, more than 90% seen once. Germline loops: CDR1 GTSNPN, CDR2 SVGIG (reference sequence). The CDR3 length is 14 residues. Trimming left V 1 base short and J 8 bases short, with 14 bases between. The data were taken from a study of shared clonotypes between healthy human individuals. Broader study findings: It was the few donors that limited the genetic and exposure-history diversity represented. The sole specimen, blood, was sampled, and tissue repertoires likely differ. All-four-donor shared clonotypes had higher generation probabilities than non-shared clonotypes did.

Sequencing input: naive CD4+ T cells sorted from blood. Subset here: CD45RA+ positively selected. The rearrangement joins TRBV30 to TRBJ1-4, with no clear D. The source is a man aged 18 to 29 in good health. CDR3 sequence reads: CAWSGMAGGEKLFF. As DNA, the CDR3 is TGTGCCTGGAGTGGAATGGCGGGAGGCGAAAAACTGTTTTTT.